These 3 T cell receptor beta chains were sequenced from one sample in a study of low-dose radiotherapy and immunotherapy resistance in tumors. Time point specified: after trial treatment. The sample's treatment: LDRT plus nivolumab, ipilimumab, low-dose cyclophosphamide and aspirin (RACIN trial). Amplification of TCRs used a constant-region primer and V-primer adapter for around 18 PCR cycles. A single record per CDR3 protein comes from TCRdb applying MiXCR to the reads. Seen here are approximately 52,000 distinct CDR3 sequences, roughly a third observed once, and the top ten hold approximately 8.4%. The specimen was PBMCs, collected after low-dose radiotherapy plus immunotherapy. These receptors were collected from a male donor with rectosigmoid adenocarcinoma.

This clonotype was observed at least ten times. The chain couples TRBV6-2 or TRBV6-3 to TRBJ2-5, with a possible D match to TRBD2 (5 bases). Deletions cut 0 bases from V and 3 bases from J, with 11 bases between. Germline V gives CDR1 MNHEY, CDR2 SVGEGT. The CDR3 has 15 residues. The chain's CDR3 is CASSYSTAGEETQYF. In nucleotides, the CDR3 is TGTGCCAGCAGTTACTCGACGGCCGGGGAAGAGACCCAGTACTTC.

In its sample, this clonotype was seen many times. The rearrangement uses TRBV3-1 and TRBJ1-1; no reliable D call. CDR1 and CDR2 (germline): LGHDT, YNNKEL (reference sequence). V was cut by 1 base and J by 2 bases, with 17 bases left in between. The CDR3 consists of 17 residues. In DNA, the CDR3 is TGTGCCAGCAGCCAAGGGAGAAGGGTTTTGGACAACACTGAAGCTTTCTTT. Its protein is CASSQGRRVLDNTEAFF.

The sample holds many counts of this clonotype. V gene TRBV7-9 combines with J gene TRBJ1-6; D is possibly TRBD1 (6 bases). CDR1 is SEHNR and CDR2 is FQNEAQ in the germline V gene (reference sequence). CDR3 size: 15 residues. Trimming removed 4 bases at V and 3 bases at J, with 10 bases between. This chain's CDR3 is CASSSGGLYNSPLHF. The CDR3 nucleotides read TGTGCCAGCAGCTCCGGGGGCCTCTATAATTCACCCCTCCACTTT.